These 5 T cell receptor beta chains were sequenced from one sample in a study of T cell responses to AZD1222 COVID-19 vaccine. Sequencing used immunoSEQ multiplex PCR; TCRdb keeps in-frame clones, though not all of them. The repertoire holds 90,000 to 150,000 clones, 86% seen once, with 2.5% to 3.5% in the top ten. The material sequenced was peripheral blood, taken 28 days after the second AZD1222 dose. The source of these receptors is an adult who received the AZD1222 COVID-19 vaccine.

This sequence joins TRBV3-1 (or the pseudogene TRBV3-2) and TRBJ2-6; D gene uncertain. CDR3 length: 16 residues. Trimming cost V 2 bases and J 0 bases, with 8 bases left between them. Germline V gene lookup returns CDR1 LGHDT and CDR2 YNNKEL (reference sequence). The CDR3 loop reads CASSQKGVSGANVLTF. CDR3 DNA: TGTGCCAGCAGCCAAAAAGGTGTCTCTGGGGCCAACGTCCTGACTTTC.

Notes on this clone: This sample includes further DNA sequences coding for the same CDR3. The chain is built from TRBV2 and TRBJ1-2; D unclear. This CDR3 region has 11 residues. CDR1 is SNHLY and CDR2 is FYNNEI in the germline V gene. Trimming cost V 8 bases and J 2 bases, with 6 bases left between them. The CDR3 region is CASSGNYGYTF. CDR3 DNA sequence: TGTGCCAGCTCGGGCAACTATGGCTACACCTTC.

This clone appeared once. The genes are TRBV4-3 and TRBJ2-3, with 12 nucleotides matching TRBD2. Germline assignment: CDR1 LGHNA and CDR2 YSLEER. The CDR3 extends over 15 amino acids. V gave up 4 bases and J gave up 4 bases; unmatched junction bases: 3. In nucleotides, the CDR3 is TGCGCCAGCAGCCGAGCTAGCGGGGGGGCAGATACGCAGTATTTT. It translates to CASSRASGGADTQYF.

This sequence joins TRBV19 and TRBJ2-7; weak D call: TRBD2 (6 bases). The germline gives CDR1 LNHDA, CDR2 SQIVND (reference sequence). This CDR3 comprises 15 residues. The V gene lost 2 bases and the J gene lost 3 bases, with 14 bases spanning the gap. CDR3: CASSIRVGGGYEQYF. Here the CDR3 DNA reads TGTGCCAGTAGTATAAGGGTCGGGGGAGGCTACGAGCAGTACTTC.

This rearrangement joins TRBV18 to TRBJ2-7; D is undetermined. The germline CDR1 and CDR2 sequences are KGHSH and LQKENI. V was shortened by 2 bases and J by 0 bases, with 5 bases between the two germline ends. There are 13 residues in the CDR3. The DNA for the CDR3 is TGTGCCAGCTCACCAGAAACCTCCTACGAGCAGTACTTC. Encoded protein: CASSPETSYEQYF. The entire variable domain, with the rest obtained from reference TRBV18 and TRBJ2-7, is as follows: NAGVMQNPRHLVRRRGQEARLRCSPMKGHSHVYWYRQLPEEGLKFMVYLQKENIIDESGMPKERFSAEFPKEGPSILRIQQVVRGDSAAYFCASSPETSYEQYFGPGTRLTVT.